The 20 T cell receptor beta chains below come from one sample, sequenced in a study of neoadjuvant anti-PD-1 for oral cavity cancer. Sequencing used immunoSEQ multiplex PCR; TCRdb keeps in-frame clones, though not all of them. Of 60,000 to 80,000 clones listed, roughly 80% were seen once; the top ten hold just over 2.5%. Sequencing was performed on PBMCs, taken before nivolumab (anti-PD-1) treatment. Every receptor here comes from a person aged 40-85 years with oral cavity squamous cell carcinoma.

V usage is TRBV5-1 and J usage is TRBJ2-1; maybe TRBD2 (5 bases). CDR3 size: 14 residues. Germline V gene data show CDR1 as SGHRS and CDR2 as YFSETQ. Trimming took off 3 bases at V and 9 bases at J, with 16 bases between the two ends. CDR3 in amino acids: CASSSGGERAEQFF. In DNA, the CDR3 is TGCGCCAGCAGCTCGGGTGGGGAGCGAGCTGAGCAGTTCTTC.

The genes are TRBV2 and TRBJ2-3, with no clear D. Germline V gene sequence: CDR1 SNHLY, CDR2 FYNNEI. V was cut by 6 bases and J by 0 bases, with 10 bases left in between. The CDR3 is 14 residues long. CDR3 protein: CASRALGSTDTQYF. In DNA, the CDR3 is TGTGCCAGCAGGGCTCTGGGAAGCACAGATACGCAGTATTTT.

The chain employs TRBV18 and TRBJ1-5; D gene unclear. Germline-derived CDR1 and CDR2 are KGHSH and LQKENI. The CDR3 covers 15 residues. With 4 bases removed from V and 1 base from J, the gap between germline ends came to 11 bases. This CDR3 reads CASSLTDKSNQPQHF. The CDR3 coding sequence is TGTGCCAGCTCACTAACCGACAAGAGCAATCAGCCCCAGCATTTT.

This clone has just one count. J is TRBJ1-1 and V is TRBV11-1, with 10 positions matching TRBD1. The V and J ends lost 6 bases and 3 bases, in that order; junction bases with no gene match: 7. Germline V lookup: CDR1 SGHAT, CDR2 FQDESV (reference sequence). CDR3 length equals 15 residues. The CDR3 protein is CASRAGTGVDTEAFF. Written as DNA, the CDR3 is TGTGCCAGCAGAGCCGGGACAGGGGTAGACACTGAAGCTTTCTTT.

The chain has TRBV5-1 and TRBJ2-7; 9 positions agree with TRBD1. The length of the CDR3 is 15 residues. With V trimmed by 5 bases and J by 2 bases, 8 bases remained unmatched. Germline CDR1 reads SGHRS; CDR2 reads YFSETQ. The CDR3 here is CASSYNGQGTYEQYF. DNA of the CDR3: TGCGCCAGCAGTTACAATGGACAGGGGACCTACGAGCAGTACTTC. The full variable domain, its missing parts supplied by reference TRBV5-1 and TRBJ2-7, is KAGVTQTPRYLIKTRGQQVTLSCSPISGHRSVSWYQQTPGQGLQFLFEYFSETQRNKGNFPGRFSGRQFSNSRSEMNVSTLELGDSALYLCASSYNGQGTYEQYFGPGTRLTVT.

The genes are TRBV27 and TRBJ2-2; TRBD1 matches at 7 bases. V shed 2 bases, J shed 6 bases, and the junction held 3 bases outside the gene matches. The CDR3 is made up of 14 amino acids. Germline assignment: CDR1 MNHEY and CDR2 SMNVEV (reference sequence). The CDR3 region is CASSLTGAPGELFF. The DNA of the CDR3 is TGTGCCAGCAGTTTAACAGGGGCCCCCGGGGAGCTGTTTTTT.

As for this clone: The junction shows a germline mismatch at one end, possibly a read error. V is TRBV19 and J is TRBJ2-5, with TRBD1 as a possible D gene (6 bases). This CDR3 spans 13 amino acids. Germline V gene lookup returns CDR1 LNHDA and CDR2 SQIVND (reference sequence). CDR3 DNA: TGTGCCGGTAGTATAGGAAGGGGGGAGACCCAGTACTTC. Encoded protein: CAGSIGRGETQYF. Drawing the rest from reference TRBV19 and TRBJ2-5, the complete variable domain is DGGITQSPKYLFRKEGQNVTLSCEQNLNHDAMYWYRQDPGQGLRLIYYSQIVNDFQKGDIAEGYSVSREKKESFPLTVTSAQKNPTAFYLCAGSIGRGETQYFGPGTRLLVL.

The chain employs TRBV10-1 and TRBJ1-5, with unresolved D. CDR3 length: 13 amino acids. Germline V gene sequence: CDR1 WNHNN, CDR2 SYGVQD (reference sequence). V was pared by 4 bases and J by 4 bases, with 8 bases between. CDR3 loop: CASSGSLNQPQHF. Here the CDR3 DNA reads TGCGCCAGCAGTGGGTCCTTGAATCAGCCCCAGCATTTT.

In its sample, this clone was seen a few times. The CDR3 region is CASSGPAYSYEQYF. DNA of the CDR3: TGCGCCAGCAGCGGCCCGGCATATTCCTACGAGCAGTACTTC. This chain links TRBV5-1 with TRBJ2-7; D ambiguous. The CDR3 length is 14 residues. Trimming removed 4 bases from V and 1 base from J, with 12 bases in between. Germline CDR1 reads SGHRS; CDR2 reads YFSETQ. The full variable domain, in which reference TRBV5-1 and TRBJ2-7 provide the parts outside the CDR3, is KAGVTQTPRYLIKTRGQQVTLSCSPISGHRSVSWYQQTPGQGLQFLFEYFSETQRNKGNFPGRFSGRQFSNSRSEMNVSTLELGDSALYLCASSGPAYSYEQYFGPGTRLTVT.

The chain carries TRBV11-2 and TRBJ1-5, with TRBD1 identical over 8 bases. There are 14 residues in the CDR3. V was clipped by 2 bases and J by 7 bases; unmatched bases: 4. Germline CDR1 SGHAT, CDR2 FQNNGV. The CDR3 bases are TGTGCCAGCAGCTTACAGGGGGCGACGCAGCCCCAGCATTTT. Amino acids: CASSLQGATQPQHF.

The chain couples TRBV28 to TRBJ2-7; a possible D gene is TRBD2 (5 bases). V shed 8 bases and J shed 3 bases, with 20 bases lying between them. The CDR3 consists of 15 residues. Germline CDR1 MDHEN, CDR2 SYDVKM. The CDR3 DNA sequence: TGTGCCAGCGCCATTGACACGGGGTACGGCTACGAGCAGTACTTC. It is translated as CASAIDTGYGYEQYF.

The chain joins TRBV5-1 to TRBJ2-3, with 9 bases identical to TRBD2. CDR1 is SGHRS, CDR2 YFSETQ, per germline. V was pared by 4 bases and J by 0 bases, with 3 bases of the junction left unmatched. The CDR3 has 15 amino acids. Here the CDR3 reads CASSDGLASTDTQYF. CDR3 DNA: TGCGCCAGCAGCGACGGACTAGCGAGCACAGATACGCAGTATTTT.

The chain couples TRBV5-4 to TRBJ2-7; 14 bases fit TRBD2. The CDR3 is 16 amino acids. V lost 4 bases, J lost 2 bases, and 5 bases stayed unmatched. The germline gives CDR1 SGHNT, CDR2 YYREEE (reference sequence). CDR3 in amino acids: CASSHRLAGGPYEQYF. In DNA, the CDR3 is TGTGCCAGCAGCCATAGACTAGCGGGAGGGCCCTACGAGCAGTACTTC.

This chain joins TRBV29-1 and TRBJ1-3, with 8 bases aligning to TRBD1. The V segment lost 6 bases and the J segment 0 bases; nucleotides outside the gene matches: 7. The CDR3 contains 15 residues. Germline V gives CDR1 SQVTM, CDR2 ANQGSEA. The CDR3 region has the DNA TGCAGCGTGGACCCTGGGACAGGCTCTGGAAACACCATATATTTT. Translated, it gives CSVDPGTGSGNTIYF.

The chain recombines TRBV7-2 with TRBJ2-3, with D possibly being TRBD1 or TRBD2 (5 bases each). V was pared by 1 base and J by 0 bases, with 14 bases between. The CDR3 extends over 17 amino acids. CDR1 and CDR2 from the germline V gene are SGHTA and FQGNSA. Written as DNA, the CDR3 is TGTGCCAGCAGCTTAGGTTTTGCTGGGACCAGCACAGATACGCAGTATTTT. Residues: CASSLGFAGTSTDTQYF.

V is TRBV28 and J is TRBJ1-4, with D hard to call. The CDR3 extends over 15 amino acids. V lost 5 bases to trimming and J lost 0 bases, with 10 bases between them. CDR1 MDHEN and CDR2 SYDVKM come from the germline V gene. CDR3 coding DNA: TGTGCCAGCAGTACGACAACCTCAACTAATGAAAAACTGTTTTTT. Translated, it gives CASSTTTSTNEKLFF.

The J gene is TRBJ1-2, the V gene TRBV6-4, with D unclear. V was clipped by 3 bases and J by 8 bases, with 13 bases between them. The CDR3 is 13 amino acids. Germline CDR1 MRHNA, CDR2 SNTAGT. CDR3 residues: CASSESGLRGYTF. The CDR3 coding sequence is TGTGCCAGCAGTGAATCCGGGCTCAGAGGCTACACCTTC.

The CDR3 here is CASSQLSKTQYF. CDR3 DNA sequence: TGTGCCAGCAGCCAACTAAGTAAGACCCAGTACTTC. This chain links TRBV7-2 with TRBJ2-5; D is uncertain. The germline V gene encodes CDR1 SGHTA and CDR2 FQGNSA. This CDR3 region has 12 residues. The V end was cut by 5 bases, the J end by 6 bases, with 10 bases between.

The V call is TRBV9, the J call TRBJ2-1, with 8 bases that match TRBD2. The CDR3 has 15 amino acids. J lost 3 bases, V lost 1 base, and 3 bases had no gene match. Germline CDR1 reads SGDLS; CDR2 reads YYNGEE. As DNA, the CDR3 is TGTGCCAGCAGCGTAAGCGGGAGCTTCTACAATGAGCAGTTCTTC. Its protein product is CASSVSGSFYNEQFF.

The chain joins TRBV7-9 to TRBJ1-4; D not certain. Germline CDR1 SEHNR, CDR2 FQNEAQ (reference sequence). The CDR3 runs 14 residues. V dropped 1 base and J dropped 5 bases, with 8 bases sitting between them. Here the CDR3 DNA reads TGTGCCAGCAGCTTAGACGTCTCGAATGAAAAACTGTTTTTT. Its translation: CASSLDVSNEKLFF.